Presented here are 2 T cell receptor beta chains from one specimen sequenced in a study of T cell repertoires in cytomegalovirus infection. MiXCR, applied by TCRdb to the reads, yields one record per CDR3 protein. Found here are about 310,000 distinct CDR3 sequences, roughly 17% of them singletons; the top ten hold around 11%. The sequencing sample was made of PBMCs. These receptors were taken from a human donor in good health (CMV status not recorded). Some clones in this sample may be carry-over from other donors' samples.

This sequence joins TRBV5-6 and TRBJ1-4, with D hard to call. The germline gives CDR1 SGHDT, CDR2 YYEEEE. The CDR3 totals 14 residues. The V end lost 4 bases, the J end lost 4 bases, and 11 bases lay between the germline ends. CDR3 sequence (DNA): TGTGCCAGCAGCCAACCGGAAAGTAATGAAAAACTGTTTTTT. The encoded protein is CASSQPESNEKLFF.

CDR3 residues: CASSPEGSSSRRELFF. The CDR3, as DNA: TGCGCCAGCAGTCCCGAGGGGTCTAGCTCGAGGCGGGAGCTGTTTTTT. The chain joins TRBV4-1 to TRBJ2-2; either TRBD1 or TRBD2 may fit D (5 bases each). Per germline, CDR1 MGHRA and CDR2 YSYEKL. The CDR3 is 16 residues long. V lost 6 bases, J lost 9 bases, and 23 bases lay in between.